These 26 T cell receptor beta chains were sequenced from one sample in a study of cytomegalovirus exposure and HLA in healthy donors. The PCR contained 60 Vbeta and 13 Jbeta primers. The assay was immunoSEQ multiplex PCR, and TCRdb's table has in-frame clones only and misses some. The sample has roughly 150,000 clones; more than 75% are singletons. Sequenced material: PBMCs. These receptors came from a male donor in good health and CMV-seronegative.

The J gene is TRBJ2-2, the V gene TRBV19; TRBD1 agrees at 10 bases. The CDR3 length is 14 residues. V shed 9 bases, J shed 2 bases, and the junction held 3 bases outside the gene matches. CDR1 and CDR2 (germline): LNHDA, SQIVND (reference sequence). The CDR3 protein is CASRDRGNTGELFF. Here the CDR3 DNA reads TGTGCCAGCCGGGACAGGGGCAACACCGGGGAGCTGTTTTTT. The complete variable domain, with remaining parts taken from reference TRBV19 and TRBJ2-2, reads DGGITQSPKYLFRKEGQNVTLSCEQNLNHDAMYWYRQDPGQGLRLIYYSQIVNDFQKGDIAEGYSVSREKKESFPLTVTSAQKNPTAFYLCASRDRGNTGELFFGEGSRLTVL.

The chain uses TRBV6-4 and TRBJ2-2, with 11 bases matching TRBD2. Germline V gene data show CDR1 as MRHNA and CDR2 as SNTAGT. The trim removed 6 bases at V and 2 bases at J, leaving 8 bases unmatched. CDR3 size: 17 residues. CDR3: CASSAATSGGNTGELFF. CDR3 nucleotide sequence: TGTGCCAGCAGCGCAGCCACTAGCGGGGGCAACACCGGGGAGCTGTTTTTT.

This clone was picked up one time. The gene calls are TRBV18 and TRBJ1-1, with 9 bases identical to TRBD1. Germline CDR1 is KGHSH and CDR2 is LQKENI. The CDR3 length is 17 residues. Germline trimming cut 3 bases from V and 1 base from J; bases unmatched to any gene: 9. This CDR3 is CASSPGQGPGRNTEAFF. CDR3 coding DNA: TGTGCCAGCTCACCGGGACAGGGCCCCGGTAGGAACACTGAAGCTTTCTTT.

The rearrangement links TRBV4-1 to TRBJ2-1; TRBD2 matches at 10 bases. Trimming at V came to 2 bases and at J to 0 bases, leaving 4 bases not matched to a gene. Germline V gives CDR1 MGHRA, CDR2 YSYEKL. The CDR3 totals 17 residues. The CDR3 region is CASSQQLAGISYNEQFF. In DNA form, the CDR3 reads TGCGCCAGCAGCCAACAACTAGCGGGAATCTCCTACAATGAGCAGTTCTTC.

This chain uses TRBV5-4 with TRBJ1-1, with D possibly matching TRBD1 (6 bases). Trimming cost V 1 base and J 6 bases, with 10 bases left between them. Germline V gene data show CDR1 as SGHNT and CDR2 as YYREEE (reference sequence). The CDR3 extends over 13 amino acids. The CDR3, as DNA: TGTGCCAGCAGCTTGATACAGGGTTCTGAAGCTTTCTTT. It translates to CASSLIQGSEAFF.

In this sample, this clone turned up once. This chain links TRBV10-3 with TRBJ1-3; D possibly corresponds to TRBD1 (6 bases). Germline-derived CDR1 and CDR2 are ENHRY and SYGVKD. The CDR3 is 16 residues long. V lost 0 bases and J 3 bases, leaving 12 bases between the germline ends. The CDR3 DNA follows: TGTGCCATCAGTGAGTCGCTGGGGGCGAGTGGAAACACCATATATTTT. It encodes CAISESLGASGNTIYF.

The chain combines TRBV25-1 with TRBJ2-5; TRBD1 agrees at 7 bases. The J call is in doubt because the DNA end fits TRBJ2-7 better. This CDR3 has 14 amino acids. The germline gives CDR1 MGHDK, CDR2 SYGVNS. The CDR3 nucleotides read TGTGCCAGCAGTGAAAGTAGACAGGGTCGCGAGCAGTACTTC. This codes for CASSESRQGREQYF.

The chain recombines TRBV5-1 with TRBJ2-5, with D maybe TRBD2 (5 bases). The V gene's germline CDR1 is SGHRS and CDR2 YFSETQ. V was trimmed by 3 bases and J by 4 bases, leaving 16 bases between them. The CDR3 extends over 15 amino acids. The DNA of the CDR3 is TGCGCCAGCAGCTACTCAAGCCGGGCGGGAGAGACCCAGTACTTC. This gives the protein CASSYSSRAGETQYF. The complete variable domain, with remaining parts taken from reference TRBV5-1 and TRBJ2-5, reads KAGVTQTPRYLIKTRGQQVTLSCSPISGHRSVSWYQQTPGQGLQFLFEYFSETQRNKGNFPGRFSGRQFSNSRSEMNVSTLELGDSALYLCASSYSSRAGETQYFGPGTRLLVL.

This chain links TRBV27 with TRBJ2-5, with 7 bases that match TRBD1. Germline trimming cut 5 bases from V and 5 bases from J; bases unmatched to any gene: 11. The CDR3 sequence is 15 residues long. Germline CDR1 is MNHEY and CDR2 is SMNVEV (reference sequence). The CDR3 DNA follows: TGTGCCAGCAGTACCCGACAGGGTGACGTGGAGACCCAGTACTTC. It codes for CASSTRQGDVETQYF.

This chain links TRBV27 with TRBJ2-7, with 8 bases that match TRBD2. The trim removed 8 bases at V and 4 bases at J, leaving 13 bases unmatched. This CDR3 contains 15 residues. Germline CDR1 is MNHEY and CDR2 is SMNVEV (reference sequence). The CDR3 here is CASRPRGGNNYEQYF. The CDR3 bases are TGTGCCAGCCGCCCTCGGGGGGGAAATAATTACGAGCAGTACTTC.

V gene TRBV19 combines with J gene TRBJ2-7; D might be TRBD2 (5 bases). The CDR3 runs to 13 residues. V shed 4 bases and J shed 6 bases, with 13 bases lying between them. Germline CDR1 is LNHDA and CDR2 is SQIVND (reference sequence). The CDR3: CASSTGEWGEQYF. CDR3 DNA: TGTGCCAGTAGTACTGGGGAGTGGGGCGAGCAGTACTTC.

This clone was seen only a few times. This rearrangement joins TRBV30 to TRBJ2-7; 7 positions agree with TRBD1. Germline V gives CDR1 GTSNPN, CDR2 SVGIG (reference sequence). CDR3 length: 14 residues. With V trimmed by 2 bases and J by 2 bases, 6 bases remained unmatched. The CDR3, as DNA: TGTGCCTGGAGTCTCGGGACAGTGACCTACGAGCAGTACTTC. It yields the protein CAWSLGTVTYEQYF.

The CDR3 is CASTGSLLRPTDTQYF. The CDR3 coding sequence is TGTGCCAGCACCGGGAGTCTCTTGCGCCCGACAGATACGCAGTATTTT. The chain combines TRBV7-8 with TRBJ2-3; D might be TRBD2 (6 bases). The CDR3 has 16 amino acids. Germline V gene lookup returns CDR1 SGHVS and CDR2 FQNEAQ. Trimming pared 7 bases from V and 3 bases from J, leaving 20 bases between.

The CDR3 sequence is CASSLGRTGIETQYF. The CDR3 nucleotides read TGTGCCAGCAGCTTGGGACGGACAGGGATAGAGACCCAGTACTTC. The rearrangement joins TRBV11-2 to TRBJ2-5; 8 bases map to TRBD1. The CDR3 covers 15 residues. Germline CDR1 SGHAT, CDR2 FQNNGV. The V and J ends lost 3 bases and 4 bases, in that order; junction bases with no gene match: 7.

The chain links TRBV2 to TRBJ2-6, with TRBD1 as a possible D gene (5 bases). Germline CDR1 is SNHLY and CDR2 is FYNNEI. The CDR3 sequence is 14 residues long. With 5 bases removed from V and 1 base from J, the gap between germline ends came to 6 bases. The CDR3 region has the DNA TGTGCCAGCAGTTCAGGGTCTGGGGCCAACGTCCTGACTTTC. It specifies CASSSGSGANVLTF.

V and J are TRBV2 and TRBJ2-1, with 7 bases lining up with TRBD2. The CDR3 consists of 11 residues. CDR1 and CDR2 from the germline V gene are SNHLY and FYNNEI. The trim removed 7 bases at V and 15 bases at J, leaving 9 bases unmatched. The CDR3 here is CASNQRDRPFF. The DNA of the CDR3 is TGTGCCAGCAACCAGCGGGATCGTCCGTTCTTC.

As for this clone: This sample also contains other DNA sequences that code for the same CDR3. The chain couples TRBV7-3 to TRBJ1-1; tentatively, D is TRBD1 (5 bases). The CDR3 extends over 13 amino acids. Trimming pared 4 bases from V and 1 base from J, leaving 7 bases between. Germline assignment: CDR1 SGHTA and CDR2 FQGTGA. The CDR3 reads CASSSGQNTEAFF. The CDR3, as DNA: TGTGCCAGCAGCTCTGGACAGAACACTGAAGCTTTCTTT.

The V call is TRBV5-8, the J call TRBJ1-1; D gene unclear. Germline V gene data show CDR1 as SGHTS and CDR2 as YDEGEE. V lost 3 bases, J lost 10 bases, and 7 bases lay in between. The CDR3 spans 10 residues. The CDR3 reads CASSWEGAFF. The CDR3, as DNA: TGTGCCAGCAGCTGGGAGGGAGCTTTCTTT.

The rearrangement links TRBV2 to TRBJ2-2; D gene unclear. This CDR3 comprises 12 residues. Germline CDR1 SNHLY, CDR2 FYNNEI. Trimming removed 2 bases from V and 7 bases from J, with 5 bases in between. The CDR3 is CASSESGGELFF. CDR3 DNA sequence: TGTGCCAGCAGTGAATCGGGCGGGGAGCTGTTTTTT.

V is TRBV5-6 and J is TRBJ2-1; 8 bases align to TRBD2. Per the germline V gene, CDR1 is SGHDT and CDR2 is YYEEEE. The CDR3 sequence is 15 residues long. Germline trimming cut 0 bases from V and 6 bases from J; bases unmatched to any gene: 5. CDR3 nucleotides: TGTGCCAGCAGCTTGGCCGGGAGGGGGTTCAATGAGCAGTTCTTC. It specifies CASSLAGRGFNEQFF.

This clone was recorded only once. The J gene is TRBJ1-5, the V gene TRBV9; 8 positions agree with TRBD1. In germline, CDR1 is SGDLS, CDR2 YYNGEE. Germline trimming cut 4 bases from V and 7 bases from J; bases unmatched to any gene: 1. CDR3 length: 12 amino acids. CDR3 residues: CASSTGGQPQHF. The CDR3 DNA reads TGTGCCAGCAGCACAGGGGGACAGCCCCAGCATTTT.

This clone was detected a few times. The chain joins TRBV19 to TRBJ2-1, with D maybe TRBD1 (5 bases). The V end lost 5 bases, the J end lost 0 bases, and 5 bases lay between the germline ends. The CDR3 has 13 residues. From germline, CDR1 is LNHDA and CDR2 SQIVND (reference sequence). The CDR3 DNA is TGTGCCAGTAGTCAGGGCTCCTACAATGAGCAGTTCTTC. Protein product: CASSQGSYNEQFF.

The V gene is TRBV5-4, the J gene TRBJ2-7; 8 bases agree with TRBD1. Trimming took 4 bases from V and 2 from J; bases not matched to a gene: 5. Per the germline V gene, CDR1 is SGHNT and CDR2 is YYREEE (reference sequence). This CDR3 spans 14 amino acids. CDR3 sequence reads: CASSGDRFAYEQYF. Here the CDR3 DNA reads TGTGCCAGCAGCGGGGACAGGTTTGCCTACGAGCAGTACTTC.

The chain employs TRBV28 and TRBJ2-7; 16 nucleotides match TRBD2. Trimming removed 3 bases from V and 0 bases from J; junction bases left unmatched: 5. The germline CDR1 and CDR2 sequences are MDHEN and SYDVKM. There are 18 residues in the CDR3. This CDR3 reads CASSLGLAGGPSSYEQYF. The CDR3 bases are TGTGCCAGCAGTTTGGGACTAGCGGGAGGGCCGAGCTCCTACGAGCAGTACTTC. Full variable domain (rest looked up from reference TRBV28 and TRBJ2-7): DVKVTQSSRYLVKRTGEKVFLECVQDMDHENMFWYRQDPGLGLRLIYFSYDVKMKEKGDIPEGYSVSREKKERFSLILESASTNQTSMYLCASSLGLAGGPSSYEQYFGPGTRLTVT.

This chain connects TRBV21-1 to TRBJ1-3. TRBV21-1 is marked as a pseudogene. This CDR3 is built from 17 residues. In DNA, the CDR3 is TGTGCCAGCAGCAAAGCCCCCGTACCCCGAGCTGGAAACACCATATATTTT. It translates to CASSKAPVPRAGNTIYF.

V is TRBV19 and J is TRBJ1-3; D not certain. The germline V and J ends were trimmed by 5 bases and 9 bases, with 20 bases remaining between them. In germline, CDR1 is LNHDA, CDR2 SQIVND (reference sequence). This CDR3 contains 15 residues. CDR3: CASSPLDWGSGTIYF. CDR3 DNA sequence: TGTGCCAGTAGTCCATTGGACTGGGGAAGCGGCACCATATATTTT.